This T cell receptor beta chain came from a study of early T cells in non-severe SARS-CoV-2 infection. At the level of the study: Bulk RNA isolated from unsorted whole blood underwent sequencing; chains were not paired. Whole-study results and caveats: VDJdb-based annotation leaned toward anti-spike CD8 responses and missed private and CD4 specificities.

This clonotype was recorded at least ten times. What it binds is unknown. The V end lost 10 bases, the J end lost 8 bases, and 18 bases lay between the germline ends. The CDR3 totals 13 residues. Germline CDR1 is MNHEY and CDR2 is SVGEGT. The TCR library protocol attached unique molecular identifiers to the individual cDNA molecules. Using its own MiXCR run on the 5' RACE reads, TCRdb lists one record per CDR3 protein. Among tens of thousands of distinct CDR3 sequences listed, roughly 5% were seen once. This clonotype was sampled from an adult who was a healthcare worker with PCR-confirmed SARS-CoV-2 infection or an uninfected control (not recorded which). Sequencing used whole blood. This chain uses TRBV6-2 or TRBV6-3 with TRBJ2-1, with TRBD2 as a possible D gene (5 bases). CDR3 protein: CATRDSWTDEQFF. DNA for the CDR3: TGTGCCACCCGGGATTCATGGACCGATGAGCAGTTCTTC.